The rows below give T cell receptor beta chains drawn from one sample of a study of blood T cell repertoires in COVID-19. Here immunoSEQ multiplex PCR was the method, and the copy in TCRdb shows in-frame clones only, minus some. The profile shows approximately 94,000 clones, just over 85% of them singletons. The sequenced material came from peripheral blood. The receptors shown here come from a human donor in a cohort sampled during active COVID-19. Both conserved end residues are part of each CDR3. D genes are given only for firm matches. Clone size appears in some rows only: once, few, many, or a class for an expanded clone.

d_call j_call clone_size v_call cdr3_aa cdr3_nt
NA TRBJ1-5 NA TRBV19 CASSTGHHSNQPQHF TGTGCCAGTAGTACGGGACACCATAGCAATCAGCCCCAGCATTTT
TRBD1 TRBJ1-2 NA TRBV12-3/TRBV12-4 CASSWDRSYGYTF TGTGCCAGCAGTTGGGACAGGTCCTATGGCTACACCTTC
NA TRBJ1-5 once TRBV29-1 CSVRDSNQPQHF TGCAGCGTCAGGGATAGCAATCAGCCCCAGCATTTT
TRBD1 TRBJ1-2 NA TRBV5-6 CASSLVGQGANYGYTF TGTGCCAGCAGCTTGGTGGGACAGGGGGCTAACTATGGCTACACCTTC
NA TRBJ2-7 NA TRBV28 CASSRSGGYEQYF TGTGCCAGCAGCAGATCAGGGGGGTACGAGCAGTACTTC
NA TRBJ2-3 once TRBV28 CASSLGRRAVPDTQYF TGTGCCAGCAGTTTGGGGAGGCGGGCGGTCCCAGATACGCAGTATTTT
TRBD2 TRBJ2-7 NA TRBV28 CASSRTSGSIYEQYF TGTGCCAGCAGTCGGACTAGCGGGAGTATATACGAGCAGTACTTC
TRBD1 TRBJ1-4 once TRBV2 CASSADRGLEKLFF TGTGCCAGCAGCGCAGACAGGGGGCTCGAAAAACTGTTTTTT
NA TRBJ1-5 NA TRBV5-1 CASSLEAGTDQPQHF TGCGCCAGCAGCTTGGAAGCAGGAACCGATCAGCCCCAGCATTTT
NA TRBJ2-5 NA TRBV28 CASSNGRQETQYF TGTGCCAGCAGTAACGGGCGACAGGAGACCCAGTACTTC
NA TRBJ2-2 NA TRBV11-3 CASSLGVAGELFF TGTGCCAGCAGCTTAGGCGTCGCCGGGGAGCTGTTTTTT
NA TRBJ1-4 NA TRBV5-6 CASSLSATNEKLFF TGTGCCAGCAGCTTATCTGCAACTAATGAAAAACTGTTTTTT
TRBD1 TRBJ1-1 NA TRBV19 CASSIARGRSTEAFF TGTGCCAGTAGTATAGCGAGGGGGCGATCGACTGAAGCTTTCTTT
TRBD2 TRBJ2-3 once TRBV19 CASSISSGRADTQYF TGTGCCAGTAGTATCTCCAGCGGGAGGGCAGATACGCAGTATTTT
TRBD2 TRBJ2-3 few TRBV4-1 CASSSTSGSPRSDTQYF TGCGCCAGCAGCTCTACTAGCGGGAGCCCTAGGTCAGATACGCAGTATTTT
NA TRBJ1-1 NA TRBV30 CAWSSRGGTEAFF TGTGCCTGGAGCTCTAGGGGGGGGACCGAAGCTTTCTTT
NA TRBJ2-1 NA TRBV19 CASSIDFGGYEQFF TGTGCCAGTAGTATAGATTTCGGAGGGTATGAGCAGTTCTTC
NA TRBJ2-5 NA TRBV19 CASSPTQETQYF TGTGCCAGTAGTCCGACTCAAGAGACCCAGTACTTC
NA TRBJ1-4 NA TRBV15 CATSRDSSRNNEKLFF TGTGCCACCAGCAGAGATAGTTCGCGGAATAATGAAAAACTGTTTTTT
TRBD1 TRBJ2-5 NA TRBV9 CASSVDRGGETQYF TGTGCCAGCAGCGTCGACAGGGGGGGAGAGACCCAGTACTTC
TRBD2 TRBJ2-5 NA TRBV6-2/TRBV6-3 CASSYSSLAGGVTQYF TGTGCCAGCAGTTACTCGAGTCTAGCGGGAGGGGTGACCCAGTACTTC
TRBD2 TRBJ2-3 once TRBV6-2/TRBV6-3 CASSYLAGVADTQYF TGTGCCAGCAGTTATTTAGCGGGAGTGGCAGATACGCAGTATTTT
TRBD1 TRBJ2-1 NA TRBV28 CARPRDRVHNEQFF TGTGCCAGACCCCGGGACAGGGTCCACAATGAGCAGTTCTTC
NA TRBJ2-7 NA TRBV5-4 CASSARTGSEQYF TGTGCCAGCAGCGCAAGAACAGGGAGTGAGCAGTACTTC
NA TRBJ1-5 NA TRBV19 CASSTIGGWGGNQPQHF TGTGCCAGTAGCACCATAGGGGGATGGGGTGGCAATCAGCCCCAGCATTTT
NA TRBJ2-3 NA TRBV7-9 CASSPGTTDTQYF TGTGCCAGCAGCCCCGGGACTACAGATACGCAGTATTTT
NA TRBJ2-3 NA TRBV25-1 CASSEYQGRGPDTQYF TGTGCCAGCAGTGAATACCAGGGCAGGGGCCCGGATACGCAGTATTTT
TRBD1 TRBJ1-2 NA TRBV29-1 CSVLNSGTANYGYTF TGCAGCGTTTTGAATTCCGGGACAGCTAACTATGGCTACACCTTC
NA TRBJ1-1 NA TRBV3-1/TRBV3-2 CASSGGRAYTEAFF TGTGCCAGCAGCGGGGGCAGGGCGTACACTGAAGCTTTCTTT
TRBD2 TRBJ2-7 NA TRBV4-2 CASSQAGGSPHEQYF TGTGCCAGCAGCCAAGCGGGCGGGAGCCCCCACGAGCAGTACTTC